This T cell receptor beta chain was found in a study of T cells after yellow fever vaccination. Study-level points and caveats: The secondary response peaked faster, at day 5 versus 15, but was weaker. Overlap between CD4 and CD8 compartments was detected for a small share of clonotypes. Among primary-vaccination clones, most reappeared after the booster, at approximately 97% for CD4 and about 90% for CD8.

MiXCR, run by TCRdb on the 5' RACE reads, gives a single entry per CDR3 protein. The sample holds hundreds of thousands of distinct CDR3 sequences, 13% seen once. Trimming cost V 4 bases and J 7 bases; bases outside gene matches: 6. This CDR3 has 15 residues. Germline lookup yields CDR1 SGHTA and CDR2 FQGNSA. Notes on this clonotype: Antigen: not known.

This TCR was recovered from a man aged 30 to 45 who received the YFV17D yellow fever vaccine. The specimen was PBMCs, collected on the day of the yellow fever booster vaccination. The rearrangement joins TRBV7-2 to TRBJ2-4; the match to TRBD1 covers 11 bases. This CDR3 is CASSSRTGGINIQYF. For the CDR3, the DNA is TGTGCCAGCAGCTCCCGGACAGGGGGCATCAACATTCAGTACTTC. Full variable domain (missing parts from reference TRBV7-2 and TRBJ2-4): GAGVSQSPSNKVTEKGKDVELRCDPISGHTALYWYRQSLGQGLEFLIYFQGNSAPDKSGLPSDRFSAERTGGSVSTLTIQRTQQEDSAVYLCASSSRTGGINIQYFGAGTRLSVL.